The 3 T cell receptor beta chains below were found in one sample sequenced in a study of cytomegalovirus exposure and HLA in healthy donors. Primers included in the PCR were 60 Vbeta and 13 Jbeta primers. Using immunoSEQ multiplex PCR, the repertoire was profiled, and TCRdb retains in-frame clones only, with some absent. This sample has roughly 120,000 clones, with 70% to 85% found just once. The sample was PBMCs. Receptor source: a middle-aged woman in good health and CMV-seropositive.

The sample holds one count of this clone. The chain links TRBV30 to TRBJ1-1; 7 bases map to TRBD1. Looked up from germline, CDR1 is GTSNPN and CDR2 is SVGIG (reference sequence). V shed 4 bases, J shed 5 bases, and the junction held 10 bases outside the gene matches. The CDR3 sequence is 14 residues long. The CDR3 nucleotides read TGTGCCTGGAAGACGACAGGGTCGAGGACTGAAGCTTTCTTT. This sequence encodes CAWKTTGSRTEAFF.

In its sample, this clone was seen a few times. The chain has TRBV7-3 and TRBJ2-2, with TRBD2 identical over 14 bases. The CDR3 spans 16 residues. Germline lookup yields CDR1 SGHTA and CDR2 FQGTGA. The J segment lost 5 bases and the V segment lost 5 bases, leaving 4 bases of the junction unmatched. CDR3 DNA sequence: TGTGCCAGCAGCCCAGGGACTAGCGGGAGAACCGGGGAGCTGTTTTTT. It translates to CASSPGTSGRTGELFF.

The J gene is TRBJ2-1, the V gene TRBV5-1; 11 positions agree with TRBD2. The CDR3 has 14 residues. Trimming at V came to 7 bases and at J to 3 bases, leaving 3 bases not matched to a gene. CDR1 SGHRS and CDR2 YFSETQ come from the germline V gene. The CDR3 nucleotides read TGCGCCAGCTATACTAGCGGGAGCTACAATGAGCAGTTCTTC. Translation: CASYTSGSYNEQFF.